This T cell receptor beta chain was sequenced for a study of T cell responses to AZD1222 COVID-19 vaccine. Deletions cut 1 base from V and 4 bases from J, with 18 bases between. From germline, CDR1 is LNHDA and CDR2 SQIVND (reference sequence). This CDR3 region has 17 residues. This table comes from immunoSEQ multiplex PCR, and its TCRdb copy is limited to in-frame clones, with some not included. The sample includes about 120,000 clones, 85% to 90% seen only once; the top ten take approximately 3.1%. This TCR derives from an adult in good health. This material consisted of peripheral blood, taken on day 0 of AZD1222 vaccination. The rearrangement uses TRBV19 and TRBJ2-3; D gene ambiguous. In DNA, the CDR3 is TGTGCCAGTAGTATAGCTTATTGGGCAGATCAACCAGATACGCAGTATTTT. Residues: CASSIAYWADQPDTQYF. Full variable domain (outside the CDR3, taken from reference TRBV19 and TRBJ2-3): DGGITQSPKYLFRKEGQNVTLSCEQNLNHDAMYWYRQDPGQGLRLIYYSQIVNDFQKGDIAEGYSVSREKKESFPLTVTSAQKNPTAFYLCASSIAYWADQPDTQYFGPGTRLTVL.